This T cell receptor beta chain was captured in a study of human T cells and chemical hapten exposure. Study in general: DPC at 0.01% went onto the upper back in patch tests, read at 6 days. How much TCR each sample yielded varied, mostly because pooled library volumes differed slightly.

TCRdb processed the RACE reads anew with MiXCR; each CDR3 protein has one entry. The repertoire holds roughly 380,000 distinct CDR3 sequences, roughly 4.8% seen once, with under 2.5% in the top ten. The time point was: patch test 1, 2 weeks after DPC sensitization. Treatment reported: therapeutic diphenylcyclopropenone sensitization with weekly scalp DPC. This clonotype was counted many times. Antigen unknown. Germline CDR1 SGHNT, CDR2 YYREEE (reference sequence). V was clipped by 5 bases and J by 6 bases; unmatched bases: 7. This CDR3 contains 14 residues. Study results and limitations: TCRs at a frequency above 1 in 1000 stayed unchanged with DPC sensitization.

The genes are TRBV5-4 and TRBJ2-2, with 7 bases lining up with TRBD1. This clonotype originated in a woman aged 50 to 60 with alopecia areata. Some clones in this sample may be carry-over from other donors' samples. Sequenced here: whole blood, sampled in connection with sensitization to the hapten diphenylcyclopropenone (DPC). The CDR3 protein is CASRKQGQAGELFF. The CDR3 DNA reads as TGTGCCAGCAGGAAACAGGGGCAGGCCGGGGAGCTGTTTTTT.